Presented here are 4 T cell receptor beta chains from one specimen sequenced in a study of human T cells and chemical hapten exposure. Specified time point: pre-sensitization, week 0. Regarding treatment: therapeutic diphenylcyclopropenone sensitization with weekly scalp DPC. TCRdb re-called the RACE reads with MiXCR, one entry per CDR3 protein. The repertoire includes 300,000 to 450,000 distinct CDR3 sequences, approximately 5.1% of them detected once, and around 2.6% sits in the top ten. The material sequenced was whole blood, taken in connection with sensitization to the hapten diphenylcyclopropenone (DPC). These receptors were taken from a woman aged 50 to 60 with alopecia areata. Some clones in this sample may be carry-over from other donors' samples.

V usage is TRBV28 and J usage is TRBJ2-7; TRBD2 matches at 7 bases. This CDR3 contains 14 residues. V shed 2 bases and J 6 bases; nucleotides not matched to a gene: 7. Germline CDR1 and CDR2: MDHEN and SYDVKM. The CDR3 sequence is CASSLTREASEQYF. CDR3 DNA: TGTGCCAGCAGTTTAACCCGGGAGGCATCCGAGCAGTACTTC.

This clonotype has ten or more counts. This rearrangement joins TRBV6-1 to TRBJ1-2; 9 bases fit TRBD1. The length of the CDR3 is 14 residues. The germline V gene has CDR1 MNHNS and CDR2 SASEGT. V lost 3 bases to trimming and J lost 7 bases; unmatched junction nucleotides: 6. CDR3 region: CASSDYRGQGGYTF. The CDR3 DNA is TGTGCCAGCAGTGACTACAGGGGGCAAGGTGGCTACACCTTC.

This CDR3 is CASHEGLEQYF. CDR3 DNA: TGTGCCAGCCATGAAGGTTTGGAGCAGTACTTC. The gene calls are TRBV2 and TRBJ2-7; no firm D call. The V end was cut by 8 bases, the J end by 7 bases, with 12 bases between. This CDR3 comprises 11 residues. Germline assignment: CDR1 SNHLY and CDR2 FYNNEI.

This clonotype was picked up a small number of times. The chain combines TRBV2 with TRBJ1-5; 8 bases align to TRBD1. The germline V gene has CDR1 SNHLY and CDR2 FYNNEI. The V segment lost 6 bases and the J segment 0 bases; nucleotides outside the gene matches: 4. The CDR3 is 15 residues long. CDR3 nucleotide sequence: TGTGCCAGCAGAGACAGGGGCAATAGCAATCAGCCCCAGCATTTT. Translated, it gives CASRDRGNSNQPQHF.